This T cell receptor (beta chain) was observed in a study of blood T cell repertoires in COVID-19. Study background: T cells, B-cell-depleted T cells, or PBMCs supplied cDNA or gDNA.

This CDR3 spans 12 amino acids. Germline assignment: CDR1 SGHRS and CDR2 YFSETQ. V was shortened by 2 bases and J by 5 bases, with 5 bases between the two germline ends. This table comes from immunoSEQ multiplex PCR, and its TCRdb copy is limited to in-frame clones, with some not included. The sample includes about 360,000 clones, around 90% of them seen just once. The receptor was derived from a human donor in a cohort sampled during active COVID-19. This chain uses TRBV5-1 with TRBJ2-1, with D uncertain. What was sequenced was peripheral blood. The CDR3 sequence: CASSFADNEQFF. CDR3 nucleotides: TGCGCCAGCAGCTTTGCGGACAATGAGCAGTTCTTC.